The 22 T cell receptor beta chains below all came from one sample that was sequenced in a study of regulatory T cells in long-lasting Graves disease. The time point was: newly diagnosed GD, antithyroid drugs for less than 3 months. The authors made the TCR library using RNA they extracted from PBMCs. Combining iRepertoire HTBI primers with Arm-PCR of CDR3 regions, the authors built TCR beta libraries. MiXCR, applied by TCRdb to the multiplex PCR reads, yields one record per CDR3 protein. The table shows 520,000 or so distinct CDR3 sequences, with 12% occurring only once. This sample also appeared in a second study, on T cells in Graves' hyperthyroidism and ophthalmopathy.

The specimen comprised peripheral blood mononuclear cells (PBMCs), sampled at new diagnosis, from a patient treated with antithyroid drugs. Receptors were obtained from a woman aged 25 to 39 with Graves disease.

Concerning this clonotype: A far larger clone lies a single base away; this is likely a read error. The rearrangement joins TRBV2 to TRBJ2-1; D uncertain. The CDR3 spans 18 residues. The germline V gene has CDR1 SNHLY and CDR2 FYNNEI. The CDR3 sequence is CASSEAFLVDPAKNIQHF. Written as DNA, the CDR3 is TGTGCCAGCAGTGAAGCATTTCTAGTGGACCCGGCCAAAAACATTCAGCACTTC.

Ten or more counts support this clonotype. V usage is TRBV28 and J usage is TRBJ1-5; D is possibly TRBD1 (6 bases). The ends were cut back, 8 bases at V and 2 bases at J, with 10 bases in the middle. Germline-derived CDR1 and CDR2 are MDHEN and SYDVKM. This CDR3 has 13 residues. The CDR3 bases are TGTGCCAGCCGGGGGGGCCGCAATCAGCCCCAGCATTTT. Its translation: CASRGGRNQPQHF.

As for this clonotype: With only one base between it and a far larger clone, this is likely a read error. The V call is TRBV7-8, the J call TRBJ2-6; D unclear. Trimming left V 1 base short and J 1 base short, with 11 bases between. The CDR3 runs to 17 residues. The germline gives CDR1 SGHVS, CDR2 FQNEAQ. The CDR3 protein is CASSLGPGPSGANVLTF. CDR3 DNA sequence: TGTGCCAGCAGCTTAGGCCCGGGCCCGTCTGGGGCCAACGTCCTGACTTTC.

This clonotype occurred a few times. The rearrangement uses TRBV6-1 and TRBJ1-2; 7 bases fit TRBD1. CDR3 size: 13 residues. Germline-derived CDR1 and CDR2 are MNHNS and SASEGT. V was clipped by 3 bases and J by 8 bases; unmatched bases: 6. As DNA, the CDR3 is TGTGCCAGCAGTGACGACAGGGTCGGAGGCTACACCTTC. This encodes CASSDDRVGGYTF.

The chain has TRBV9 and TRBJ2-3; the match to TRBD2 covers 10 bases. Germline V gives CDR1 SGDLS, CDR2 YYNGEE. This CDR3 spans 15 amino acids. The trim removed 4 bases at V and 1 base at J, leaving 3 bases unmatched. The CDR3 spells CASSIGTSGTDTQYF. The CDR3 bases are TGTGCCAGCAGCATCGGGACTAGCGGCACAGATACGCAGTATTTT.

Worth noting for this clonotype: With a much larger clone just one base away, this may be a read error. This chain joins TRBV20-1 and TRBJ2-3, with D tentatively TRBD2 (6 bases). The CDR3 extends over 15 amino acids. Looked up from germline, CDR1 is DFQATT and CDR2 is SNEGSKA (reference sequence). Trimming left V 0 bases short and J 4 bases short, with 14 bases between. CDR3 DNA: TGCAGTGCTAGAGAGGCGGGAAATCGTCCAGATACGCAGTATTTT. This gives the protein CSAREAGNRPDTQYF.

This clonotype occurred a few times. J is TRBJ1-1 and V is TRBV10-3; 7 bases fit TRBD1. The CDR3 is made up of 15 amino acids. Germline-derived CDR1 and CDR2 are ENHRY and SYGVKD. J was trimmed by 1 base and V by 6 bases; bases with no gene match: 8. CDR3 bases: TGTGCCATCAGCAATACCGGGACAGAGAACACTGAAGCTTTCTTT. It specifies CAISNTGTENTEAFF.

This clonotype has ten or more counts. The rearrangement links TRBV7-9 to TRBJ2-1; tentatively, D is TRBD2 (5 bases). Germline CDR1 SEHNR, CDR2 FQNEAQ (reference sequence). V was shortened by 6 bases and J by 0 bases, with 15 bases between the two germline ends. This CDR3 region has 16 residues. The chain's CDR3 is CASRRHRGSSYNEQFF. The DNA of the CDR3 is TGTGCCAGCAGACGCCATCGGGGAAGCTCCTACAATGAGCAGTTCTTC.

The chain joins TRBV7-2 to TRBJ1-1; TRBD1 aligns across 11 bases. This CDR3 region has 13 residues. Germline trimming cut 5 bases from V and 11 bases from J; bases unmatched to any gene: 7. Germline CDR1 SGHTA, CDR2 FQGNSA. CDR3 sequence: CASSPPGQGAAFF. In nucleotides, the CDR3 is TGTGCCAGCAGCCCCCCCGGACAGGGGGCGGCTTTCTTT. Full variable domain (rest looked up from reference TRBV7-2 and TRBJ1-1): GAGVSQSPSNKVTEKGKDVELRCDPISGHTALYWYRQSLGQGLEFLIYFQGNSAPDKSGLPSDRFSAERTGGSVSTLTIQRTQQEDSAVYLCASSPPGQGAAFFGQGTRLTVV.

This clonotype was seen a handful of times. This rearrangement joins TRBV5-5 to TRBJ2-7, with TRBD1 matching over 8 bases. The CDR3 length is 15 residues. V lost 3 bases, J lost 1 base, and 6 bases stayed unmatched. The V gene's germline CDR1 is SGHKS and CDR2 YYEKEE (reference sequence). CDR3 nucleotide sequence: TGTGCCAGCAGCTCGTGGGACAGGATGTCCTACGAGCAGTACTTC. Translated, it gives CASSSWDRMSYEQYF.

The chain joins TRBV20-1 to TRBJ2-7; 13 bases fit TRBD2. CDR1 and CDR2 (germline): DFQATT, SNEGSKA (reference sequence). CDR3 length equals 16 residues. With V trimmed by 2 bases and J by 2 bases, 6 bases remained unmatched. CDR3 nucleotides: TGCAGTGCTAGACAACACGGGACTAGCGGGACCTACGAGCAGTACTTC. It specifies CSARQHGTSGTYEQYF.

In this sample, this clonotype turned up a few times. V is TRBV19 and J is TRBJ1-5, with D unclear. Germline loops: CDR1 LNHDA, CDR2 SQIVND (reference sequence). V lost 1 base to trimming and J lost 4 bases, with 8 bases between them. The CDR3 extends over 14 amino acids. CDR3 coding DNA: TGTGCCAGTAGTATAGGTACAGTTAATCAGCCCCAGCATTTT. Residues: CASSIGTVNQPQHF.

This clonotype was seen repeatedly, ten times or more. The chain carries TRBV28 and TRBJ2-3, with TRBD2 matching 8 bases. The V gene end was trimmed by 0 bases and the J gene end by 4 bases; junction bases not matched to a gene: 3. Germline CDR1 is MDHEN and CDR2 is SYDVKM. The CDR3 is made up of 15 amino acids. The CDR3 sequence is CASSLWTSVSDTQYF. CDR3 coding DNA: TGTGCCAGCAGTTTATGGACTAGCGTCTCAGATACGCAGTATTTT.

At least ten counts were recorded for this clonotype. The chain is built from TRBV30 and TRBJ1-4; D is perhaps TRBD1 (6 bases). The CDR3 is 13 residues long. The V end was cut by 3 bases, the J end by 10 bases, with 15 bases between. Germline values: CDR1 GTSNPN, CDR2 SVGIG (reference sequence). CDR3 protein: CAWSYTRGGKLFF. Here the CDR3 DNA reads TGTGCCTGGAGCTATACAAGGGGGGGAAAACTGTTTTTT.

This clonotype was recorded many times. The genes are TRBV20-1 and TRBJ2-5, with a tentative D call TRBD1 (5 bases). The CDR3 extends over 13 amino acids. CDR1 and CDR2 from the germline V gene are DFQATT and SNEGSKA (reference sequence). The V and J ends lost 3 bases and 4 bases respectively, with 12 bases between them. CDR3 protein: CSASGADRETQYF. In DNA, the CDR3 is TGCAGTGCTAGTGGGGCCGACCGAGAGACCCAGTACTTC.

This clonotype has a count of ten or more. This sequence joins TRBV28 and TRBJ2-7; D assignment may be TRBD1 or TRBD2 (6 bases each). The germline V gene encodes CDR1 MDHEN and CDR2 SYDVKM. With 9 bases removed from V and 5 bases from J, the gap between germline ends came to 17 bases. CDR3 size: 13 residues. CDR3: CASRGPGFHEQYF. The CDR3 nucleotides are TGTGCCAGTCGGGGGCCAGGGTTCCACGAGCAGTACTTC.

This clonotype was seen at least ten times. The chain recombines TRBV9 with TRBJ2-2, with TRBD1 matching over 8 bases. The germline V gene encodes CDR1 SGDLS and CDR2 YYNGEE. Trimming at V came to 4 bases and at J to 6 bases, leaving 8 bases not matched to a gene. The CDR3 covers 15 residues. The DNA of the CDR3 is TGTGCCAGCAGCAAGACAGGGGATGGAGCCGGGGAGCTGTTTTTT. Translated, it gives CASSKTGDGAGELFF.

There are many counts of this clonotype. The CDR3 DNA reads as TGTGCCAGCAGTTTAGCGGGACAGACAAATTCACCCCTCCACTTT. It is translated as CASSLAGQTNSPLHF. The chain links TRBV28 to TRBJ1-6, with TRBD1 matching 7 bases. Germline values: CDR1 MDHEN, CDR2 SYDVKM. This CDR3 spans 15 amino acids. Unmatched junction bases numbered 5, after V lost 2 bases and J lost 7 bases.

This clonotype was picked up many times. This chain's CDR3 is CASSLGGRASSYNSPLHF. The CDR3 DNA reads TGTGCCAGCAGCTTAGGGGGCAGGGCGAGCTCCTATAATTCACCCCTCCACTTT. The chain joins TRBV13 to TRBJ1-6, with a tentative D call TRBD1 (5 bases). Germline CDR1 and CDR2: PRHDT and FYEKMQ (reference sequence). The length of the CDR3 is 18 residues. V lost 0 bases and J 0 bases, leaving 12 bases between the germline ends. Combining the CDR3 with reference TRBV13 and TRBJ1-6 gives the whole variable domain AAGVIQSPRHLIKEKRETATLKCYPIPRHDTVYWYQQGPGQDPQFLISFYEKMQSDKGSIPDRFSAQQFSDYHSELNMSSLELGDSALYFCASSLGGRASSYNSPLHFGNGTRLTVT.

In this sample, this clonotype turned up many times. The V gene is TRBV6-1, the J gene TRBJ2-7, with 7 bases aligning to TRBD2. Germline values: CDR1 MNHNS, CDR2 SASEGT. Trimming removed 8 bases from V and 2 bases from J; junction bases left unmatched: 15. The CDR3 has 16 amino acids. The CDR3 loop reads CASAGLIAGLTYEQYF. CDR3 DNA sequence: TGTGCCAGCGCGGGCCTCATAGCGGGCCTCACCTACGAGCAGTACTTC.

This clonotype appeared many times. The genes are TRBV30 and TRBJ2-7; D gene uncertain. The germline V and J ends were trimmed by 3 bases and 2 bases, with 14 bases remaining between them. The CDR3 consists of 14 residues. CDR1 GTSNPN and CDR2 SVGIG come from the germline V gene (reference sequence). The CDR3 nucleotides read TGTGCCTGGAGAAATATTGGCAGCCCCTACGAGCAGTACTTC. It specifies CAWRNIGSPYEQYF.

In this sample, this clonotype turned up many times. This chain uses TRBV30 with TRBJ2-7, with a weak D call TRBD2 (6 bases). Germline V lookup: CDR1 GTSNPN, CDR2 SVGIG (reference sequence). V lost 5 bases, J lost 7 bases, and 18 bases lay in between. The CDR3 loop spans 13 amino acids. The CDR3 DNA reads TGTGCCTGGGGACCCCAAATTGCGGGGGAGCAGTACTTC. Translated, it gives CAWGPQIAGEQYF.